Listed below are T cell receptor beta chains from one sample, sequenced in a study of T cell responses to AZD1222 COVID-19 vaccine. Sequenced by immunoSEQ multiplex PCR; TCRdb stores in-frame clones only, minus some. The table shows about 100,000 clones, with around 87% occurring only once. The specimen comprised peripheral blood, sampled on day 0 of MenACWY control vaccination. The receptors were gathered from an adult in good health. Each CDR3 is given with its conserved first and last residue. The D gene is left open where the match is weak. Clone size is stated in some rows and not others, as once, few, many or a class when expanded.

- | TRBJ2-1 | TRBD2 | TRBV7-2 | CASSLSQREWHNEQFF | TGTGCCAGCAGCTTATCCCAGCGGGAGTGGCACAATGAGCAGTTCTTC
- | TRBJ2-1 | - | TRBV5-1 | CASSPDSPRYNEQFF | TGCGCCAGCAGCCCGGACTCTCCGCGATACAATGAGCAGTTCTTC
- | TRBJ2-7 | - | TRBV10-3 | CATKGPSYEQYF | TGTGCCACAAAGGGACCATCCTACGAGCAGTACTTC
- | TRBJ1-5 | - | TRBV11-3 | CASIKGWRGNQPQHF | TGTGCCAGCATTAAAGGCTGGCGGGGCAATCAGCCCCAGCATTTT
- | TRBJ1-1 | - | TRBV19 | CASGLRGARNTEAFF | TGTGCCAGCGGGCTTAGGGGGGCGCGAAACACTGAAGCTTTCTTT
- | TRBJ2-2 | - | TRBV3-1/TRBV3-2 | CASSQVNTGELFF | TGTGCCAGCAGCCAAGTCAACACCGGGGAGCTGTTTTTT
few | TRBJ1-2 | - | TRBV5-1 | CASSLGGSLSYGYTF | TGCGCCAGCAGCTTGGGGGGGTCCTTATCTTATGGCTACACCTTC
- | TRBJ1-5 | TRBD1 | TRBV2 | CASRGDRASNQPQHF | TGTGCCAGCAGGGGGGACAGGGCCAGCAATCAGCCCCAGCATTTT
few | TRBJ2-1 | - | TRBV6-5 | CASSLGDEQFF | TGTGCCAGCAGCTTAGGAGATGAGCAGTTCTTC
once | TRBJ1-3 | - | TRBV9 | CASSVQGTRGDTIYF | TGTGCCAGCAGCGTACAGGGGACGAGGGGAGACACCATATATTTT
- | TRBJ1-2 | - | TRBV6-6 | CASSQGGRSYGYTF | TGTGCCAGCAGCCAAGGGGGTCGGAGCTATGGCTACACCTTC
- | TRBJ2-5 | - | TRBV27 | CASSFRAGRTQETQYF | TGTGCCAGCAGTTTCCGCGCGGGACGGACCCAAGAGACCCAGTACTTC
- | TRBJ2-7 | - | TRBV9 | CASSPGPGTSFTHHEQYF | TGTGCCAGCAGCCCCGGCCCCGGCACTAGCTTCACCCACCACGAGCAGTACTTC
- | TRBJ1-2 | - | TRBV5-8 | CASSGGGYGYTF | TGTGCCAGCAGCGGGGGTGGCTATGGCTACACCTTC
- | TRBJ2-2 | TRBD2 | TRBV5-1 | CASSLDGGGDTGELFF | TGCGCCAGCAGCTTGGATGGCGGGGGGGACACCGGGGAGCTGTTTTTT
- | TRBJ2-2 | - | TRBV7-9 | CASSSSVDGELFF | TGTGCCAGCAGCTCATCGGTGGACGGGGAGCTGTTTTTT
- | TRBJ2-7 | - | TRBV9 | CASSAYPGQGYEQYF | TGTGCCAGCAGCGCCTACCCGGGACAAGGCTACGAGCAGTACTTC
- | TRBJ1-4 | TRBD1 | TRBV10-3 | CAISESRGANEKLFF | TGTGCCATCAGTGAGTCCAGGGGGGCAAATGAAAAACTGTTTTTT
- | TRBJ1-2 | TRBD1 | TRBV28 | CASSPGTGGVNRGYGYTF | TGTGCCAGCAGTCCCGGGACAGGGGGCGTTAACAGGGGCTATGGCTACACCTTC
- | TRBJ1-1 | - | TRBV27 | CASSIHRDLNTEAFF | TGTGCCAGCAGTATTCACAGGGATTTGAACACTGAAGCTTTCTTT
few | TRBJ1-1 | - | TRBV7-6 | CASSLSQGLTNTEAFF | TGTGCCAGCAGCTTATCCCAGGGTCTTACGAACACTGAAGCTTTCTTT
once | TRBJ1-2 | - | TRBV5-6 | CASSLPGTYGYTF | TGTGCCAGCAGCTTGCCAGGAACCTATGGCTACACCTTC
once | TRBJ2-7 | TRBD1 | TRBV5-1 | CASSSPGQGIYEQYF | TGCGCCAGCAGCTCCCCAGGACAGGGAATCTACGAGCAGTACTTC
- | TRBJ2-3 | - | TRBV7-9 | CASSPRQADTDTQYF | TGTGCCAGCAGCCCCAGACAGGCCGACACAGATACGCAGTATTTT
- | TRBJ1-2 | TRBD1 | TRBV15 | CATSRDPRSGQGNYGYTF | TGTGCCACCAGCAGAGATCCGAGATCTGGACAGGGCAACTATGGCTACACCTTC
- | TRBJ1-1 | - | TRBV19 | CASSIDSRFGEAFF | TGTGCCAGTAGTATAGATAGCAGGTTTGGAGAAGCTTTCTTT
few | TRBJ1-5 | - | TRBV28 | CASRPFLGQPQHF | TGTGCCAGCAGACCCTTCCTGGGGCAGCCCCAGCATTTT
few | TRBJ2-1 | TRBD2 | TRBV30 | CAWRKLAAEGEQFF | TGTGCCTGGAGGAAACTAGCGGCGGAGGGTGAGCAGTTCTTC
- | TRBJ1-2 | - | TRBV19 | CASSRSGSNYGYTF | TGTGCCAGTAGTAGGTCCGGCTCTAACTATGGCTACACCTTC
- | TRBJ2-7 | - | TRBV2 | CASSGTATYEQYF | TGTGCCAGCAGTGGGACGGCGACCTACGAGCAGTACTTC
- | TRBJ2-5 | - | TRBV11-3 | CASSLLQGETQYF | TGTGCCAGCAGCTTATTACAGGGAGAGACCCAGTACTTC
- | TRBJ2-3 | - | TRBV5-1 | CASNWGTTDTQYF | TGCGCCAGCAACTGGGGGACCACAGATACGCAGTATTTT
- | TRBJ2-2 | - | TRBV28 | CASSLGITPNTGELFF | TGTGCCAGCAGTTTAGGGATCACTCCTAACACCGGGGAGCTGTTTTTT
- | TRBJ1-1 | - | TRBV9 | CASSLSPSIGEAFF | TGTGCCAGCAGCCTGAGTCCCTCTATCGGTGAAGCTTTCTTT
- | TRBJ1-4 | - | TRBV7-2 | CASSPADHNEKLFF | TGTGCCAGCAGCCCGGCCGACCATAATGAAAAACTGTTTTTT
- | TRBJ2-1 | TRBD2 | TRBV2 | CASSSGGLRSYNEQFF | TGTGCCAGCAGCAGCGGGGGCCTTCGCTCCTACAATGAGCAGTTCTTC
few | TRBJ1-2 | - | TRBV7-2 | CASSLVPPKGGYTF | TGTGCCAGCAGCTTAGTCCCACCAAAGGGAGGCTACACCTTC
few | TRBJ1-4 | TRBD1 | TRBV3-1/TRBV3-2 | CASSPRGGGRVEEKLFF | TGTGCCAGCAGCCCTCGGGGAGGGGGCAGAGTGGAGGAAAAACTGTTTTTT
- | TRBJ1-6 | TRBD1 | TRBV10-2 | CASRGQGNSPLHF | TGCGCCAGCCGCGGACAGGGGAATTCACCCCTCCACTTT
once | TRBJ2-7 | TRBD1 | TRBV19 | CASSMGTGTYEQYF | TGTGCCAGTAGTATGGGGACAGGCACCTACGAGCAGTACTTC
- | TRBJ1-5 | TRBD1 | TRBV6-5 | CASSYSQGARQPQHF | TGTGCCAGCAGTTACTCCCAGGGGGCGCGGCAGCCCCAGCATTTT
- | TRBJ1-2 | - | TRBV15 | CATSRDRSSTDITF | TGTGCCACCAGCAGAGACCGGAGTAGTACAGATATCACCTTC
- | TRBJ1-5 | - | TRBV7-2 | CASSQEGGYQPQHF | TGTGCCAGCAGCCAGGAGGGCGGATATCAGCCCCAGCATTTT
- | TRBJ1-2 | - | TRBV24-1 | CASRRGEVFGYTF | TGTGCCAGCCGTCGGGGCGAAGTCTTCGGCTACACCTTC
- | TRBJ1-4 | - | TRBV4-3 | CASSQEAADSTKKLFF | TGCGCCAGCAGCCAAGAGGCGGCGGACAGTACTAAAAAACTGTTTTTT
- | TRBJ1-1 | - | TRBV10-3 | CAISEGIQGGTEAFF | TGTGCCATCAGTGAGGGGATCCAAGGGGGCACTGAAGCTTTCTTT
- | TRBJ2-1 | TRBD2 | TRBV2 | CASRLLAGGSYNEQFF | TGTGCCAGCAGACTTCTAGCGGGGGGCTCCTACAATGAGCAGTTCTTC
- | TRBJ1-2 | TRBD1 | TRBV5-1 | CASSPGTGDYGGYTF | TGCGCCAGCAGCCCAGGGACAGGGGATTACGGTGGCTACACCTTC
- | TRBJ2-3 | - | TRBV5-4 | CASSLATRGEDTQYF | TGTGCCAGCAGCTTGGCCACAAGGGGCGAGGATACGCAGTATTTT
- | TRBJ2-2 | - | TRBV5-1 | CASSLDTNTGELFF | TGCGCCAGCAGCCTGGACACGAACACCGGGGAGCTGTTTTTT